This T cell receptor (beta chain) came from a study of T cell clonality in common variable immunodeficiency. Study-wide points: What drives increased CVID clonality needs T cell subpopulation sequencing. Compared with controls, CVID subjects had fewer shared TCRbeta clones.

This clone was counted many times. Its antigen is currently unknown. The read gets to within 3 residues of the CDR3 end, and the germline J gene fills in the rest. From germline, CDR1 is GTSNPN and CDR2 SVGIG (reference sequence). The junction had 10 bases not matched to a gene; V was cut back by 0 bases and J by 9 bases. The CDR3 loop spans 15 amino acids. The table came from immunoSEQ multiplex PCR; TCRdb's copy has only in-frame clones and leaves some out. The specimen has 50,000 or so clones, none found just once. Both groups were predominantly of Caucasian heritage. Donors gave 5 to 8 ml heparinized peripheral whole blood.

The sample taken for sequencing was peripheral blood mononuclear cells. This receptor was identified in a person aged 18-70 years in good health. The chain links TRBV30 to TRBJ2-1, with 8 nucleotides matching TRBD2. The chain's CDR3 is CAWSVRAGVQGEQFF. The covered CDR3 bases are TGTGCCTGGAGTGTACGAGCGGGGGTACAGGGTGAG.